These T cell receptor beta chains were read from a single sample in a study of graft-versus-host responses after intestinal transplantation. Some clones are missing from TCRdb's copy, which holds only in-frame ones; the method was immunoSEQ multiplex PCR. The repertoire includes around 30,000 clones, 70% to 90% of them detected once, and around a tenth sits in the top ten. The source material was PBMCs, sampled around 61 weeks after intestinal transplantation. The receptors stem from a human patient who received an intestinal transplant, so some T cells may come from the graft donor. CDR3s include the opening cysteine and the closing phenylalanine or tryptophan. D genes are given only for firm matches. Only some rows state a clone size, as once, few, many or a class for expanded clones.

V gene	clone size	J gene	D gene	CDR3 protein	CDR3 DNA
TRBV14	.	TRBJ2-5	.	CASSQEARGETQYF	TGTGCCAGCAGCCAAGAAGCGAGGGGAGAGACCCAGTACTTC
TRBV29-1	.	TRBJ1-1	.	CSVEGEGGYTEAFF	TGCAGCGTTGAAGGCGAGGGGGGGTACACTGAAGCTTTCTTT
TRBV4-1	.	TRBJ2-7	TRBD2	CASSQNSGSYEQYF	TGCGCCAGCAGCCAAAATAGCGGGAGTTACGAGCAGTACTTC
TRBV30	.	TRBJ2-3	TRBD1	CAWSEGQGISTDTQYF	TGTGCCTGGAGTGAGGGACAGGGGATAAGCACAGATACGCAGTATTTT
TRBV7-2	.	TRBJ2-7	TRBD2	CASSPTSGGAYEQYF	TGTGCCAGCAGCCCCACTAGCGGGGGGGCCTACGAGCAGTACTTC
TRBV4-3	.	TRBJ2-5	.	CASSPEGWETQYF	TGCGCCAGCAGCCCGGAGGGGTGGGAGACCCAGTACTTC
TRBV10-3	.	TRBJ1-6	.	CAISERPGLNSPLHF	TGTGCCATCAGTGAGCGGCCAGGCTTAAATTCACCCCTCCACTTT
TRBV7-2	.	TRBJ2-1	TRBD1	CASSRYQGASYNEQFF	TGTGCCAGCAGCAGATATCAGGGGGCCTCCTACAATGAGCAGTTCTTC
TRBV5-4	once	TRBJ2-3	TRBD2	CASSYRTGLLAGGTDTQYF	TGTGCCAGCAGCTATCGGACAGGGCTACTAGCGGGAGGCACAGATACGCAGTATTTT
TRBV25-1	.	TRBJ1-2	TRBD1	CASSDAGQGYGYTF	TGTGCCAGCAGTGATGCGGGACAGGGTTATGGCTACACCTTC
TRBV30	.	TRBJ2-7	TRBD2	CAWSVTSGREQYF	TGTGCCTGGAGTGTAACTAGCGGGAGGGAGCAGTACTTC
TRBV28	.	TRBJ2-7	.	CASSSPRRTRYEQYF	TGTGCCAGCAGTTCCCCCCGACGGACCAGGTACGAGCAGTACTTC
TRBV27	.	TRBJ2-1	.	CASSTLSRDEQFF	TGTGCCAGCAGTACTCTTAGCAGGGATGAGCAGTTCTTC
TRBV21-1	.	TRBJ2-4	.	CASRVLIATARKNIQYF	TGTGCCAGCAGGGTTCTTATAGCTACAGCAAGAAAAAACATTCAGTACTTC
TRBV19	.	TRBJ1-1	.	CASSPSDSLNTEAFF	TGTGCCAGTAGTCCCTCGGACAGTCTGAACACTGAAGCTTTCTTT
TRBV5-1	.	TRBJ2-5	TRBD1	CASSRDRGRETQYF	TGCGCCAGCAGCCGGGACAGGGGGCGAGAGACCCAGTACTTC
TRBV4-1	medium-sized	TRBJ1-3	.	CASSQDLPGAGNTIYF	TGCGCCAGCAGCCAAGATCTGCCAGGGGCTGGAAACACCATATATTTT
TRBV28	.	TRBJ2-2	TRBD1	CASNLLLGQANTGELFF	TGTGCCAGCAATCTTCTCCTGGGACAGGCGAACACCGGGGAGCTGTTTTTT
TRBV5-1	.	TRBJ1-5	.	CASSLYRTRDQPQHF	TGTGCCAGCAGCTTATATAGGACCCGAGATCAGCCCCAGCATTTT
TRBV5-1	.	TRBJ1-1	TRBD1	CASSKEPGGDTEAFF	TGCGCCAGCAGCAAAGAACCAGGGGGGGACACTGAAGCTTTCTTT
TRBV5-8	.	TRBJ1-5	.	CASSPGLLEQPQHF	TGTGCCAGCAGCCCCGGCCTACTGGAGCAGCCCCAGCATTTT
TRBV7-9	.	TRBJ2-7	.	CASSETLREQYF	TGTGCCAGCAGCGAAACCCTTAGAGAGCAGTACTTC
TRBV7-3	.	TRBJ2-1	TRBD2	CASSSTSGRYDEQFF	TGTGCCAGCAGCTCAACTAGCGGGAGGTACGATGAGCAGTTCTTC
TRBV5-1	.	TRBJ1-6	.	CASSLADRTTANSPLHF	TGCGCCAGCAGCTTGGCCGACAGAACCACTGCCAATTCACCCCTCCACTTT
TRBV5-6	.	TRBJ2-1	.	CASSLGGGGYEQFF	TGTGCCAGCAGCTTGGGAGGGGGTGGCTATGAGCAGTTCTTC
TRBV28	.	TRBJ2-7	.	CASSFSRPTYEQYF	TGTGCCAGCAGTTTCTCTAGACCCACCTACGAGCAGTACTTC
TRBV9	.	TRBJ2-5	.	CASSVEAGRGGRQETQYF	TGTGCCAGCAGCGTAGAGGCGGGTCGGGGAGGAAGGCAAGAGACCCAGTACTTC
TRBV4-3	.	TRBJ2-7	TRBD1	CASSPRTGYEQYF	TGCGCCAGCAGCCCTCGGACAGGGTACGAGCAGTACTTC
TRBV4-1	.	TRBJ1-3	.	CASSQAPGGGNTIYF	TGCGCCAGCAGCCAAGCGCCCGGGGGTGGAAACACCATATATTTT
TRBV7-9	.	TRBJ1-3	TRBD1	CASSPGQGARGNTIYF	TGTGCCAGCAGCCCCGGACAGGGGGCAAGGGGAAACACCATATATTTT
TRBV5-5	.	TRBJ2-7	TRBD1	CASKGQGAYEQYF	TGTGCCAGCAAGGGACAGGGGGCCTACGAGCAGTACTTC
TRBV27	.	TRBJ2-3	TRBD1	CASSLLQGLADTQYF	TGTGCCAGCAGTTTATTACAGGGGTTGGCAGATACGCAGTATTTT
TRBV18	.	TRBJ2-7	.	CASSLDQGISYEQYF	TGTGCCAGCTCACTAGACCAGGGGATTAGCTACGAGCAGTACTTC
TRBV29-1	once	TRBJ2-7	TRBD1	CSVETTGVAYEQYF	TGCAGCGTTGAGACAACAGGGGTTGCCTACGAGCAGTACTTC
TRBV2	.	TRBJ1-2	TRBD1	CASSSGTGASAAGYTF	TGTGCCAGCAGTTCCGGGACAGGGGCCTCAGCTGCTGGCTACACCTTC
TRBV6-1	.	TRBJ1-2	.	CASKTGHLDYGYTF	TGTGCCAGCAAGACAGGCCATTTAGACTATGGCTACACCTTC
TRBV5-1	.	TRBJ2-7	TRBD1	CASSPGTGAYEQYF	TGCGCCAGCAGCCCCGGGACAGGTGCCTACGAGCAGTACTTC
TRBV6-5	.	TRBJ1-1	.	CASGPERAFF	TGTGCCAGCGGACCGGAGCGGGCTTTCTTT
TRBV2	.	TRBJ2-1	TRBD2	CASIWELAGPNNEQFF	TGTGCCAGCATTTGGGAACTAGCGGGCCCCAACAATGAGCAGTTCTTC
TRBV5-4	once	TRBJ2-7	.	CASSSAYEQYF	TGTGCCAGCAGCTCGGCCTACGAGCAGTACTTC
TRBV7-2	once	TRBJ1-2	.	CASSLGGMNYGYTF	TGTGCCAGCAGCTTAGGGGGGATGAACTATGGCTACACCTTC
TRBV7-9	.	TRBJ2-3	TRBD2	CASSPGTSGGDTQYF	TGTGCCAGCAGCCCCGGGACTAGCGGGGGAGATACGCAGTATTTT
TRBV25-1	once	TRBJ2-7	.	CASSEQGDPYEQYF	TGTGCCAGCAGTGAACAAGGGGACCCCTACGAGCAGTACTTC
TRBV7-2	once	TRBJ2-3	.	CASSRGGTQYF	TGTGCCAGCAGCCGAGGCGGTACGCAGTATTTT
TRBV7-8	once	TRBJ2-3	.	CASRSGAERTDTQYF	TGTGCCAGCAGGTCGGGAGCGGAGCGCACAGATACGCAGTATTTT
TRBV5-1	.	TRBJ2-3	.	CASSVTDTQYF	TGCGCCAGCAGCGTAACAGATACGCAGTATTTT
TRBV9	few	TRBJ2-7	.	CASSVGEGSSYEQYF	TGTGCCAGCAGCGTGGGGGAAGGGAGCTCCTACGAGCAGTACTTC
TRBV6-1	few	TRBJ1-4	.	CASSEVRGRGEKLFF	TGTGCCAGCAGTGAAGTAAGAGGGAGGGGTGAAAAACTGTTTTTT
TRBV12-2	.	TRBJ2-7	.	CASRFAQRGAYEQYF	TGTGCAAGTCGCTTCGCGCAGCGGGGTGCCTACGAGCAGTACTTC
TRBV30	.	TRBJ2-1	TRBD2	CAFTAFGGGAGDEQFF	TGTGCCTTTACCGCCTTCGGCGGGGGGGCCGGGGATGAGCAGTTCTTC
TRBV28	.	TRBJ2-5	TRBD1	CASTLGTVEETQYF	TGTGCCAGCACGTTAGGGACAGTCGAAGAGACCCAGTACTTC
TRBV5-1	.	TRBJ2-1	.	CASRKGTSYSYNEQFF	TGCGCCAGCAGAAAAGGGACTTCCTACTCCTACAATGAGCAGTTCTTC
TRBV30	.	TRBJ1-5	TRBD1	CAWSGQGAQPQHF	TGTGCCTGGAGTGGACAGGGGGCTCAGCCCCAGCATTTT
TRBV6-5	.	TRBJ1-4	TRBD1	CASRRGQRVEKLFF	TGTGCCAGCAGGAGGGGACAGAGGGTAGAAAAACTGTTTTTT
TRBV28	.	TRBJ2-2	TRBD2	CASSFSGRRTGELFF	TGTGCCAGCAGTTTTAGCGGGAGGAGGACCGGGGAGCTGTTTTTT
TRBV7-6	.	TRBJ2-5	.	CASSRVAGAETQYF	TGTGCCAGCAGCCGTGTCGCAGGGGCAGAGACCCAGTACTTC
TRBV20-1	.	TRBJ2-3	.	CSAGDSRGYF	TGCAGTGCTGGGGACTCCCGCGGGTATTTT